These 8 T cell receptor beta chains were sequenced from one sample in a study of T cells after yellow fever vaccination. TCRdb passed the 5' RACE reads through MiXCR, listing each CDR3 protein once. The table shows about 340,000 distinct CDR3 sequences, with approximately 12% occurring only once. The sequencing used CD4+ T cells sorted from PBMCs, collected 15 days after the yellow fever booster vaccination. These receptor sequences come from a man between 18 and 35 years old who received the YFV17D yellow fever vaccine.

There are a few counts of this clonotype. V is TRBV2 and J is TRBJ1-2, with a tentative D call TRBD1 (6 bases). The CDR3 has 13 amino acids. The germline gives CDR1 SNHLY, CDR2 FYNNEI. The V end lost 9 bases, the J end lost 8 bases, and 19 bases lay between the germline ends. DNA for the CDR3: TGTGCCAGTACAGTCTCGGGGGCCTTGGGCTACACCTTC. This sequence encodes CASTVSGALGYTF.

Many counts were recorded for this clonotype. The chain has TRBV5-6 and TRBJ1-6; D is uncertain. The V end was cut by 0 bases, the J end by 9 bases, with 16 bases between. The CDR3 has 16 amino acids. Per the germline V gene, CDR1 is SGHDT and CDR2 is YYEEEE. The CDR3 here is CASSLVGGHLFSPLHF. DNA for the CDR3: TGTGCCAGCAGCTTGGTCGGCGGCCACTTGTTTTCACCCCTCCACTTT.

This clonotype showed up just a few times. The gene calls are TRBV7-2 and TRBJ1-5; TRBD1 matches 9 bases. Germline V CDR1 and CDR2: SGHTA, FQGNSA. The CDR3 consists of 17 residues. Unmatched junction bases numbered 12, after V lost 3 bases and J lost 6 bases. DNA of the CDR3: TGTGCCAGCAGCTTGGGGGGGACAGGGTCCGTCGGTCAGCCCCAGCATTTT. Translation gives CASSLGGTGSVGQPQHF.

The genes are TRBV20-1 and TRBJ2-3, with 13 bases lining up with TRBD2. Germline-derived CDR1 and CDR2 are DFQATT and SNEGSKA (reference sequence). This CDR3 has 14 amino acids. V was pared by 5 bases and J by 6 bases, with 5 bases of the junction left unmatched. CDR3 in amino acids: CSAATSGGRDTQYF. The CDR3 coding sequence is TGCAGTGCTGCGACTAGCGGGGGGAGGGATACGCAGTATTTT.

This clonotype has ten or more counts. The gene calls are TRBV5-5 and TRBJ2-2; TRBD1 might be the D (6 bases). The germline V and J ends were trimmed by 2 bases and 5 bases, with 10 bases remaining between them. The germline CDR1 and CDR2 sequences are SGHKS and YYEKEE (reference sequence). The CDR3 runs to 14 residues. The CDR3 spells CASSFSRGTGELFF. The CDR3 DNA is TGTGCCAGCAGCTTCAGCAGGGGAACCGGGGAGCTGTTTTTT.

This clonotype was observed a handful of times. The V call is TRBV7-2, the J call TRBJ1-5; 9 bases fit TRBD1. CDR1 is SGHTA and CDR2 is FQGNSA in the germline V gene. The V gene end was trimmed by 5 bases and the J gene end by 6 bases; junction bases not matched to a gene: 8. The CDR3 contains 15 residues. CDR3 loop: CASSMDRGSVQPQHF. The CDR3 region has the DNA TGTGCCAGCAGCATGGACAGGGGAAGCGTTCAGCCCCAGCATTTT.

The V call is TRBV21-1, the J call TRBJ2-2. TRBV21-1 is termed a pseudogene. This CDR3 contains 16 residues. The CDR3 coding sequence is TGTGCCAGCAGCAAAGTATATAGAGCGAACACCGGGGAGCTGTTTTTT. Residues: CASSKVYRANTGELFF.

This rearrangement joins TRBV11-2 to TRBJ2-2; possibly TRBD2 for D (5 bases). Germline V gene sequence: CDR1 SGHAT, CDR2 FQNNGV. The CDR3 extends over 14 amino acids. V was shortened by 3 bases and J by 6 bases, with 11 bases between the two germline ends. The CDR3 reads CASSFTGGAGELFF. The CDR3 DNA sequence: TGTGCCAGCAGCTTCACTGGAGGTGCCGGGGAGCTGTTTTTT.